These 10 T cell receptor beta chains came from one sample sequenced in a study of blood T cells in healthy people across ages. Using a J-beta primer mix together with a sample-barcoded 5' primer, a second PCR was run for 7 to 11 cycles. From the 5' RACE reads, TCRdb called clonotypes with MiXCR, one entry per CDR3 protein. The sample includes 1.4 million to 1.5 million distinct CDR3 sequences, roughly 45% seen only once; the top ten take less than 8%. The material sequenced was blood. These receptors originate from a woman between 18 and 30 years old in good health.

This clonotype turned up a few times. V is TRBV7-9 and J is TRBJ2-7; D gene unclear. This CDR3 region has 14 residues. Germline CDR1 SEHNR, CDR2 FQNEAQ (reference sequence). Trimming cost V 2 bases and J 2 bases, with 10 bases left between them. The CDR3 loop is CASSLSVAAYEQYF. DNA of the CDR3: TGTGCCAGCAGCTTATCAGTTGCAGCCTACGAGCAGTACTTC.

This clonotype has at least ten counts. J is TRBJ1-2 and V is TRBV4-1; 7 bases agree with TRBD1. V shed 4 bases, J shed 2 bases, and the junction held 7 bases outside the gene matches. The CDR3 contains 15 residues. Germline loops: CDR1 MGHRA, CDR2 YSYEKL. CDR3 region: CASSPQTGQNYGYTF. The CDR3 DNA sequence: TGCGCCAGCAGCCCCCAGACAGGGCAAAACTATGGCTACACCTTC.

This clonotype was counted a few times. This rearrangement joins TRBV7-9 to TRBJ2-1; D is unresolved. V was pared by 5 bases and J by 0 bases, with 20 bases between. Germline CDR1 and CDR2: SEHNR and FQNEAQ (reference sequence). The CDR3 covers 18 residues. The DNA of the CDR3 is TGTGCCAGCAGCCTAACAAACGAACGCCTGAGCTCCTACAATGAGCAGTTCTTC. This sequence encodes CASSLTNERLSSYNEQFF.

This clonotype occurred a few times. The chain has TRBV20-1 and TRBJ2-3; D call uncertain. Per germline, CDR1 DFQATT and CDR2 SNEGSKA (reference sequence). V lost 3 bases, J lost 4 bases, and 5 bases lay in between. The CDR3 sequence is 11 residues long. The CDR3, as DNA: TGCAGTGCTAGTAAGCCAGATACGCAGTATTTT. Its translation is CSASKPDTQYF.

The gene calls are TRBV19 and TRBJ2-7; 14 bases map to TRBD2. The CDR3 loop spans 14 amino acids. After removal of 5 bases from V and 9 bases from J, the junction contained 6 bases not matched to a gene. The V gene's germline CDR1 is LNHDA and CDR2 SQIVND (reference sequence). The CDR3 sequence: CASSSGLAGGVQYF. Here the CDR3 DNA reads TGTGCCAGTAGTTCCGGACTAGCGGGAGGAGTGCAGTACTTC.

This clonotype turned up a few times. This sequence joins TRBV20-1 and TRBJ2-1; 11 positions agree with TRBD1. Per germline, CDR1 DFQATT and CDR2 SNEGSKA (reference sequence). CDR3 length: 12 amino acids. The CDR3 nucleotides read TGCAGAGCCGGGACAGGGGGTTTTGAGCAGTTCTTC. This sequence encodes CRAGTGGFEQFF.

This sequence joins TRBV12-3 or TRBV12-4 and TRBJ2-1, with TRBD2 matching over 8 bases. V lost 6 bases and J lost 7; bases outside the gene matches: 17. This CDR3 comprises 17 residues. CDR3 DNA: TGTGCCAGCAGCCTTCCGGTGTCAGCGGGAGTATTGAATGAGCAGTTCTTC. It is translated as CASSLPVSAGVLNEQFF.

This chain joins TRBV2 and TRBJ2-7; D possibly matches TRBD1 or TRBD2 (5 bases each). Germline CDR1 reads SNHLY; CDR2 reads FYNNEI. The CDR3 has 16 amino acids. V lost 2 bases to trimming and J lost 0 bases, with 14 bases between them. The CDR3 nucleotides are TGTGCCAGCAGTGAATTGTCCTGGGACGCCTCCTACGAGCAGTACTTC. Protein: CASSELSWDASYEQYF.

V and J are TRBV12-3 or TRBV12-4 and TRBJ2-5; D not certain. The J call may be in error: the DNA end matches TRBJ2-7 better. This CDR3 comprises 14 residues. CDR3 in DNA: TGTGCCAGCAGTTTATATGCAGCTGGCTCCGAGCAGTACTTC. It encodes CASSLYAAGSEQYF.

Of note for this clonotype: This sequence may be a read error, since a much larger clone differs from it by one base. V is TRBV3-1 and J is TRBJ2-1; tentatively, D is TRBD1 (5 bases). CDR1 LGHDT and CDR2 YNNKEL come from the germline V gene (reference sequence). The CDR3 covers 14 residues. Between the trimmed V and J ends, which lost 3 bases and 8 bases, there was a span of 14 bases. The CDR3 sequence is CASSHSQGYHEQFF. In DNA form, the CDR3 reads TGTGCCAGCAGCCACAGCCAGGGTTATCATGAGCAGTTCTTC.